The clone carrying this T cell receptor (beta chain) was seen a few times. No antigen is known for it. These data are taken from a study of cytomegalovirus exposure and HLA in healthy donors. The study, taken as a whole, reports: An assumption of roughly uniform sequencing depth across donors underlay the presence/absence analyses.

Between the trimmed V and J ends, which lost 3 bases and 1 base, there was a span of 10 bases. Germline loops: CDR1 SGHRS, CDR2 YFSETQ. The length of the CDR3 is 14 residues. Primers: 60 Vbeta forward and 13 Jbeta reverse. Libraries were prepared by immunoSEQ multiplex PCR; TCRdb keeps only in-frame clonotypes and omits some of them. The sample shows over 130,000 clones, roughly three quarters of them seen only once. The V and J genes are TRBV5-1 and TRBJ1-1; D gene ambiguous. The sample comprised PBMCs. The TCR comes from a woman in her thirties in good health and CMV-seronegative. The chain's CDR3 is CASSYRSGNTEAFF. The CDR3 DNA follows: TGCGCCAGCAGCTATCGGTCGGGGAACACTGAAGCTTTCTTT.